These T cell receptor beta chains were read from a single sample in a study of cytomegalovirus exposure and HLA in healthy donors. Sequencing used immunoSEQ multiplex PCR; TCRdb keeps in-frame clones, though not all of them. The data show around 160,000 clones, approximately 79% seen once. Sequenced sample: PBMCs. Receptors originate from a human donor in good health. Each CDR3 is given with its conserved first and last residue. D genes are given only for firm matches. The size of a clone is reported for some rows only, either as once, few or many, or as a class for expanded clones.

CDR3: CASRQGTGELFF
DNA: TGTGCCAGCAGGCAGGGCACCGGGGAGCTGTTTTTT
D: .
size: .
J: TRBJ2-2
V: TRBV11-3

CDR3: CATSRDGGAKTGELFF
DNA: TGTGCCACCAGCAGAGATGGGGGGGCGAAGACCGGGGAGCTGTTTTTT
D: .
size: .
J: TRBJ2-2
V: TRBV15

CDR3: CASSFEVADLAGNTIYF
DNA: TGTGCCAGCAGCTTTGAAGTAGCGGATTTGGCGGGAAACACCATATATTTT
D: .
size: .
J: TRBJ1-3
V: TRBV7-6

CDR3: CASSARLAGGRNEQFF
DNA: TGTGCCAGCAGCGCCAGACTAGCGGGGGGGCGTAATGAGCAGTTCTTC
D: TRBD2
size: .
J: TRBJ2-1
V: TRBV7-2

CDR3: CASRLSGTNTEAFF
DNA: TGTGCCAGCCGCTTGAGCGGGACGAACACTGAAGCTTTCTTT
D: .
size: few
J: TRBJ1-1
V: TRBV5-4

CDR3: CASSQVRGGGPSYEQYF
DNA: TGTGCCAGCAGCCAAGTCCGAGGCGGGGGGCCTTCCTACGAGCAGTACTTC
D: TRBD2
size: .
J: TRBJ2-7
V: TRBV4-2

CDR3: CAIPGQGSDTQYF
DNA: TGTGCCATCCCGGGACAGGGTTCAGATACGCAGTATTTT
D: TRBD1
size: .
J: TRBJ2-3
V: TRBV7-8

CDR3: CASSVGQGVNQPQHF
DNA: TGTGCCAGCAGTGTGGGACAGGGCGTCAATCAGCCCCAGCATTTT
D: TRBD1
size: .
J: TRBJ1-5
V: TRBV6-5

CDR3: CSVGQGGTEAFF
DNA: TGCAGCGTCGGACAGGGAGGGACTGAAGCTTTCTTT
D: TRBD1
size: .
J: TRBJ1-1
V: TRBV29-1

CDR3: CASSFAPDRDLNTIYF
DNA: TGTGCCAGCAGCTTCGCCCCCGACAGGGACTTAAACACCATATATTTT
D: TRBD1
size: .
J: TRBJ1-3
V: TRBV5-5

CDR3: CASSLGDSAALLSYEQYF
DNA: TGTGCCAGCAGCTTAGGGGATTCAGCGGCCTTACTCTCCTACGAGCAGTACTTC
D: .
size: .
J: TRBJ2-7
V: TRBV7-9

CDR3: CASSLAQGAYGEKLFF
DNA: TGTGCCAGCAGCTTAGCACAGGGGGCTTATGGTGAAAAACTGTTTTTT
D: TRBD1
size: .
J: TRBJ1-4
V: TRBV7-9

CDR3: CASSSSGGADEQFF
DNA: TGTGCCAGCAGCTCTAGCGGGGGGGCCGATGAGCAGTTCTTC
D: TRBD2
size: .
J: TRBJ2-1
V: TRBV7-2

CDR3: CASNAGGGAEQFF
DNA: TGTGCCAGTAACGCGGGAGGGGGCGCTGAGCAGTTCTTC
D: TRBD2
size: .
J: TRBJ2-1
V: TRBV19

CDR3: CASSQGGFSTDTQYF
DNA: TGCGCCAGCAGCCAAGGCGGATTTAGCACAGATACGCAGTATTTT
D: .
size: .
J: TRBJ2-3
V: TRBV4-3